A single sample is the source of the 26 T cell receptor beta chains below, sequenced in a study of cytomegalovirus exposure and HLA in healthy donors. 13 Jbeta primers and 60 Vbeta primers were used for the PCR. The method was immunoSEQ multiplex PCR; TCRdb's version includes in-frame clones alone and lacks a portion of them. In the table there are around 100,000 clones, around 80% of which are singletons. Sequenced: PBMCs. The origin of the receptors is a woman younger than 35 in good health and CMV-seropositive.

The V gene is TRBV5-6, the J gene TRBJ2-7, with D perhaps TRBD2 (6 bases). The CDR3 contains 14 residues. Trimming removed 2 bases at V and 3 bases at J, with 12 bases between. Per the germline V gene, CDR1 is SGHDT and CDR2 is YYEEEE. The CDR3 here is CASSFGTVDYEQYF. CDR3 nucleotides: TGTGCCAGCAGCTTTGGGACTGTTGACTACGAGCAGTACTTC.

J is TRBJ1-6 and V is TRBV6-1; no clear D. Germline V gene lookup returns CDR1 MNHNS and CDR2 SASEGT. CDR3 length: 13 amino acids. Trimming took off 7 bases at V and 9 bases at J, with 13 bases between the two ends. CDR3 DNA sequence: TGTGCCAGCATGGGGAGGGAGGGTTCACCCCTCCACTTT. It is translated as CASMGREGSPLHF.

This chain connects TRBV18 to TRBJ2-3; TRBD2 might be the D (6 bases). The germline V and J ends were trimmed by 3 bases and 2 bases, with 9 bases remaining between them. CDR3 length: 14 amino acids. Germline CDR1 is KGHSH and CDR2 is LQKENI. This CDR3 is CASSPRGPTDTQYF. As DNA, the CDR3 is TGTGCCAGCTCACCGCGGGGACCCACAGATACGCAGTATTTT.

The chain is built from TRBV2 and TRBJ2-5, with D possibly TRBD1 on 5 matching bases. Germline V gene sequence: CDR1 SNHLY, CDR2 FYNNEI. This CDR3 is built from 12 residues. V lost 7 bases, J lost 4 bases, and 10 bases lay in between. CDR3 protein: CASMGRAETQYF. DNA for the CDR3: TGTGCCAGCATGGGCAGGGCAGAGACCCAGTACTTC. The full variable domain, completed using reference TRBV2 and TRBJ2-5, is EPEVTQTPSHQVTQMGQEVILRCVPISNHLYFYWYRQILGQKVEFLVSFYNNEISEKSEIFDDQFSVERPDGSNFTLKIRSTKLEDSAMYFCASMGRAETQYFGPGTRLLVL.

The genes are TRBV11-1 and TRBJ1-4; D perhaps matches TRBD1 (5 bases). The CDR3 extends over 14 amino acids. Trimming removed 4 bases from V and 7 bases from J, with 13 bases in between. From germline, CDR1 is SGHAT and CDR2 FQDESV (reference sequence). The CDR3 DNA reads TGTGCCAGCAGCTCCTTCCGGGACTCTGAAAAACTGTTTTTT. Its translation is CASSSFRDSEKLFF.

The chain joins TRBV6-1 to TRBJ1-5; no firm D call. This CDR3 contains 10 residues. Trimming left V 6 bases short and J 11 bases short, with 8 bases between. CDR1 is MNHNS and CDR2 is SASEGT in the germline V gene. In nucleotides, the CDR3 is TGTGCCAGCAGGTCGGTGGCCCAGCATTTT. Its translation: CASRSVAQHF.

The chain employs TRBV7-9 and TRBJ1-2, with TRBD1 matching 10 bases. This CDR3 spans 12 amino acids. Germline V CDR1 and CDR2: SEHNR, FQNEAQ (reference sequence). Germline trimming cut 8 bases from V and 3 bases from J; bases unmatched to any gene: 0. The CDR3 DNA follows: TGTGCCAGCGGACAGGGGGACTATGGCTACACCTTC. Its translation is CASGQGDYGYTF.

V gene TRBV27 combines with J gene TRBJ1-5; TRBD1 might be the D (5 bases). This CDR3 is 16 amino acids long. The V gene lost 6 bases and the J gene lost 4 bases, with 19 bases spanning the gap. Germline assignment: CDR1 MNHEY and CDR2 SMNVEV (reference sequence). The CDR3 reads CASSPTVGGGNQPQHF. The CDR3 nucleotides are TGTGCCAGCAGCCCAACGGTCGGGGGGGGTAATCAGCCCCAGCATTTT.

J is TRBJ1-1 and V is TRBV6-1; D is undetermined. Deletions cut 2 bases from V and 11 bases from J, with 6 bases between. CDR3 length equals 10 residues. The germline CDR1 and CDR2 sequences are MNHNS and SASEGT. The DNA for the CDR3 is TGTGCCAGCAGTGAAAGGCGGGCTTTCTTT. It encodes CASSERRAFF.

The CDR3, as DNA: TGTGCCAGCAGCCAAGATTTGGGGACAGGGTGGTATGGCTACACCTTC. Its protein product is CASSQDLGTGWYGYTF. The V and J genes are TRBV14 and TRBJ1-2, with 9 nucleotides matching TRBD1. Germline values: CDR1 SGHDN, CDR2 FVKESK. V lost 0 bases, J lost 5 bases, and 7 bases stayed unmatched. CDR3 length: 16 residues.

The chain is built from TRBV4-1 and TRBJ2-7; D may be TRBD2 (6 bases). The CDR3 has 15 amino acids. With 1 base removed from V and 0 bases from J, the gap between germline ends came to 10 bases. Germline V gene lookup returns CDR1 MGHRA and CDR2 YSYEKL. The CDR3 nucleotides are TGCGCCAGCAGCCAAGGGCGGGGCAGCTCCTACGAGCAGTACTTC. Protein: CASSQGRGSSYEQYF.

As regards this clone: One junction end does not reproduce the germline sequence, and a read error may be involved. The chain carries TRBV7-7 and TRBJ2-5; the match to TRBD2 covers 10 bases. Germline V gives CDR1 SSHAT, CDR2 FNYEAQ (reference sequence). The CDR3 has 17 amino acids. CDR3 nucleotides: TGTGCTAGCAGCCCTAGCGGGAGTGGAGCGCACCAAGAGACCCAGTACTTC. Translation gives CASSPSGSGAHQETQYF.

The CDR3 DNA follows: TGCGCCAGCAGCTTGGATGGAGGGCCCCCCTATGGCTACACCTTC. It is translated as CASSLDGGPPYGYTF. This chain joins TRBV5-1 and TRBJ1-2; D unresolved. V was trimmed by 0 bases and J by 4 bases, leaving 13 bases between them. Looked up from germline, CDR1 is SGHRS and CDR2 is YFSETQ. The CDR3 totals 15 residues.

The chain uses TRBV9 and TRBJ1-4; 8 positions agree with TRBD1. The CDR3 is made up of 12 amino acids. Germline-derived CDR1 and CDR2 are SGDLS and YYNGEE. The J segment lost 12 bases and the V segment lost 4 bases, leaving 5 bases of the junction unmatched. The CDR3 protein is CASSPGQGQLFF. The DNA for the CDR3 is TGTGCCAGCAGCCCTGGACAGGGTCAACTGTTTTTT.

The chain has TRBV5-5 and TRBJ1-2; the match to TRBD1 covers 8 bases. Germline-derived CDR1 and CDR2 are SGHKS and YYEKEE (reference sequence). This CDR3 comprises 13 residues. J gave up 4 bases and V 4 bases, and 3 bases lay outside the gene matches. Written as DNA, the CDR3 is TGTGCCAGCAGCCCCGGACAGGGCTATGGCTACACCTTC. Encoded protein: CASSPGQGYGYTF. Variable domain in full (rest from reference TRBV5-5 and TRBJ1-2): DAGVTQSPTHLIKTRGQQVTLRCSPISGHKSVSWYQQVLGQGPQFIFQYYEKEERGRGNFPDRFSARQFPNYSSELNVNALLLGDSALYLCASSPGQGYGYTFGSGTRLTVV.

The chain links TRBV7-8 to TRBJ2-3, with TRBD2 identical over 9 bases. With V trimmed by 1 base and J by 4 bases, 9 bases remained unmatched. CDR3 length: 17 residues. The germline V gene encodes CDR1 SGHVS and CDR2 FQNEAQ. CDR3 region: CASSLGAAGGRADTQYF. In DNA form, the CDR3 reads TGTGCCAGCAGCTTAGGAGCGGCGGGAGGGAGGGCAGATACGCAGTATTTT. Full variable domain (rest looked up from reference TRBV7-8 and TRBJ2-3): GAGVSQSPRYKVAKRGQDVALRCDPISGHVSLFWYQQALGQGPEFLTYFQNEAQLDKSGLPSDRFFAERPEGSVSTLKIQRTQQEDSAVYLCASSLGAAGGRADTQYFGPGTRLTVL.

This clone was found a few times. The chain has TRBV6-6 and TRBJ1-6; D gene unclear. Germline CDR1 MNHNY, CDR2 SVGAGI (reference sequence). The CDR3 spans 15 residues. V lost 0 bases and J lost 7, with 10 bases in between. The CDR3 DNA is TGTGCCAGCAGTTACTCTGGCAGATTAAATTCACCCCTCCACTTT. This encodes CASSYSGRLNSPLHF.

The V gene is TRBV6-5, the J gene TRBJ1-2; TRBD1 matches 9 bases. Trimming at V came to 1 base and at J to 2 bases, leaving 5 bases not matched to a gene. CDR1 is MNHEY and CDR2 is SVGAGI in the germline V gene. There are 16 residues in the CDR3. The CDR3 nucleotides are TGTGCCAGCAGTTACTTTCCCGGGACAGGGAACTATGGCTACACCTTC. It yields the protein CASSYFPGTGNYGYTF.

The V gene is TRBV5-1, the J gene TRBJ1-1, with D perhaps TRBD1 (5 bases). CDR3 length: 15 residues. Trimming shortened V by 2 bases and J by 1 base, and 12 bases separated the two germline ends. Germline loops: CDR1 SGHRS, CDR2 YFSETQ. The CDR3 here is CASSLNQGANTEAFF. CDR3 nucleotides: TGCGCCAGCAGCTTAAACCAGGGTGCGAACACTGAAGCTTTCTTT.

The V call is TRBV5-1, the J call TRBJ2-3; 9 positions agree with TRBD1. With 3 bases clipped from V and 0 bases from J, the junction kept 5 bases outside the gene matches. The CDR3 extends over 16 amino acids. Germline CDR1 SGHRS, CDR2 YFSETQ. This CDR3 is CASSSQQGASTDTQYF. CDR3 in DNA: TGCGCCAGCAGCTCTCAACAGGGGGCTAGCACAGATACGCAGTATTTT.

The chain recombines TRBV18 with TRBJ1-5; possibly TRBD1 for D (6 bases). Trimming cost V 3 bases and J 5 bases, with 14 bases left between them. CDR1 is KGHSH and CDR2 is LQKENI in the germline V gene. The CDR3 covers 15 residues. This chain's CDR3 is CASSPNRAGDQPQHF. CDR3 bases: TGTGCCAGCTCACCCAACAGGGCTGGAGATCAGCCCCAGCATTTT.

V and J are TRBV6-5 and TRBJ2-3, with 8 bases that match TRBD1. The CDR3 sequence is 13 residues long. With 6 bases clipped from V and 3 bases from J, the junction kept 2 bases outside the gene matches. The germline V gene has CDR1 MNHEY and CDR2 SVGAGI. The CDR3 protein is CASRRTGTDTQYF. For the CDR3, the DNA is TGTGCCAGCAGAAGGACAGGGACAGATACGCAGTATTTT.

V usage is TRBV4-1 and J usage is TRBJ2-5; 14 nucleotides line up with TRBD2. TRBJ2-7 explains the end of the DNA better; the J call may be wrong. Germline loops: CDR1 MGHRA, CDR2 YSYEKL. There are 18 residues in the CDR3. The CDR3 nucleotides are TGCGCCAGCAGCTTCCCGGGACTAGCGGGAGCCGCCGGCTACGAGCAGTACTTC. It encodes CASSFPGLAGAAGYEQYF.

The V and J genes are TRBV4-1 and TRBJ2-7; possible D gene TRBD1, 6 bases. Looked up from germline, CDR1 is MGHRA and CDR2 is YSYEKL. V shed 3 bases and J shed 4 bases, with 13 bases lying between them. The CDR3 sequence is 14 residues long. The CDR3 reads CASSQGQPYYEQYF. The DNA for the CDR3 is TGCGCCAGCAGCCAGGGACAACCCTATTACGAGCAGTACTTC.

The CDR3 is CASRAELTGTQYF. CDR3 DNA sequence: TGTGCCAGCAGGGCCGAACTAACAGGGACCCAGTACTTC. The chain has TRBV6-5 and TRBJ2-5, with a possible D match to TRBD1 (5 bases). Germline V gene lookup returns CDR1 MNHEY and CDR2 SVGAGI. Deletions cut 6 bases from V and 7 bases from J, with 15 bases between. The length of the CDR3 is 13 residues.

The rearrangement joins TRBV7-3 to TRBJ2-7, with TRBD2 identical over 8 bases. Germline CDR1 SGHTA, CDR2 FQGTGA. The CDR3 runs to 14 residues. V trimming: 2 bases; J trimming: 2 bases; junction bases outside the gene matches: 2. CDR3 nucleotide sequence: TGTGCCAGCAGCTTAGACGGGAGGGCCTACGAGCAGTACTTC. Amino acid sequence: CASSLDGRAYEQYF.